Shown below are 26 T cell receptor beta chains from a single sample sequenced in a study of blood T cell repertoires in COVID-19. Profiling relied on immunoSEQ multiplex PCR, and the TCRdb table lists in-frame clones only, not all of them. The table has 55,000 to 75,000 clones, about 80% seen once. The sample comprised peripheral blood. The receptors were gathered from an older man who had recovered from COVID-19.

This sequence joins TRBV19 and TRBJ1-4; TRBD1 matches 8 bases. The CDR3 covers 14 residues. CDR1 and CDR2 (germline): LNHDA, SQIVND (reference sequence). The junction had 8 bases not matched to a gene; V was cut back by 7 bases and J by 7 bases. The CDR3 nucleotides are TGTGCCAGTAATAGAGGACAGGGTGGTGAAAAACTGTTTTTT. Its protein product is CASNRGQGGEKLFF.

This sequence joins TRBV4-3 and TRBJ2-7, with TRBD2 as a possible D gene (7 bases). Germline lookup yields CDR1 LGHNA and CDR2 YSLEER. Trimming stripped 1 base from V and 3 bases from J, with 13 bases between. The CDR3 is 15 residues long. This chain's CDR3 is CASSQGRGGNYEQYF. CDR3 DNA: TGCGCCAGCAGCCAAGGAAGGGGGGGGAACTACGAGCAGTACTTC.

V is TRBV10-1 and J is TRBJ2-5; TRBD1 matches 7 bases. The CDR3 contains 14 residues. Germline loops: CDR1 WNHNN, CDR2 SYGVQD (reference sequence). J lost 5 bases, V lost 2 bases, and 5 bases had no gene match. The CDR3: CASSEEGAWETQYF. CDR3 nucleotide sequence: TGCGCCAGCAGTGAGGAGGGGGCATGGGAGACCCAGTACTTC.

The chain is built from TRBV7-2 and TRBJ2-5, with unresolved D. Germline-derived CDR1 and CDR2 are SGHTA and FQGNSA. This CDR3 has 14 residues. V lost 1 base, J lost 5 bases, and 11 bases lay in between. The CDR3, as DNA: TGTGCCAGCAGCTTAGAATTGGGCCGGGAGACCCAGTACTTC. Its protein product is CASSLELGRETQYF.

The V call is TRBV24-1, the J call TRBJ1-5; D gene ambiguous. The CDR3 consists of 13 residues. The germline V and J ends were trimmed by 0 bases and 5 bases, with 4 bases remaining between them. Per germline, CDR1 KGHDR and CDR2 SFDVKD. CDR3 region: CATSDLSDQPQHF. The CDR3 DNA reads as TGTGCCACCAGTGATTTGTCGGATCAGCCCCAGCATTTT.

The CDR3 reads CASSQSFYGTSGSGLYEQYF. The CDR3 DNA is TGCGCCAGCAGCCAGTCGTTTTATGGGACTAGCGGGAGTGGTTTGTACGAGCAGTACTTC. The V and J genes are TRBV4-1 and TRBJ2-7, with 14 nucleotides matching TRBD2. The CDR3 has 20 amino acids. CDR1 is MGHRA and CDR2 is YSYEKL in the germline V gene. V shed 3 bases and J 4 bases; nucleotides not matched to a gene: 17.

CDR3 loop: CSVEVGSETQYF. In DNA, the CDR3 is TGCAGCGTTGAAGTCGGGTCGGAGACCCAGTACTTC. The rearrangement joins TRBV29-1 to TRBJ2-5, with D unclear. CDR3 length: 12 residues. Germline V gives CDR1 SQVTM, CDR2 ANQGSEA. V shed 1 base and J shed 5 bases, with 8 bases lying between them.

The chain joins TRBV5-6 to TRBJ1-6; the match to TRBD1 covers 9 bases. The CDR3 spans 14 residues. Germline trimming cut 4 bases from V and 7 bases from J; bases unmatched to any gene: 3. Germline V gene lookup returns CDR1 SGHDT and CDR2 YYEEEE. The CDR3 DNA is TGTGCCAGCAGCCGAGGACAGGGGAATTCACCCCTCCACTTT. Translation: CASSRGQGNSPLHF. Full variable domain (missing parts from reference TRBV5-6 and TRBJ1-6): DAGVTQSPTHLIKTRGQQVTLRCSPKSGHDTVSWYQQALGQGPQFIFQYYEEEERQRGNFPDRFSGHQFPNYSSELNVNALLLGDSALYLCASSRGQGNSPLHFGNGTRLTVT.

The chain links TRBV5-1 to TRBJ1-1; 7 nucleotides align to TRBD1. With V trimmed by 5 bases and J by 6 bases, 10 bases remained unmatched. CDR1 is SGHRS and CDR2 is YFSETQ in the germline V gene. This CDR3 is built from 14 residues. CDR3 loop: CASREGALRAEAFF. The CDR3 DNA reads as TGCGCCAGCAGAGAGGGGGCGCTTAGAGCTGAAGCTTTCTTT.

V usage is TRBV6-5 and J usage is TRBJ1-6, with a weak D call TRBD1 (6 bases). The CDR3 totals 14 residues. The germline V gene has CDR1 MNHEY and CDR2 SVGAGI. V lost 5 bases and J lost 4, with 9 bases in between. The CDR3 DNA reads TGTGCCAGCAGTAGGGACATTTATAATTCACCCCTCCACTTT. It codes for CASSRDIYNSPLHF.

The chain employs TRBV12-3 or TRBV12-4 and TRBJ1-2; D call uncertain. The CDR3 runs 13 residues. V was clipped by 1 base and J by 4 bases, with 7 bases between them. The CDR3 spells CASSLGYSYGYTF. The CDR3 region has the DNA TGTGCCAGCAGTTTAGGGTACAGCTATGGCTACACCTTC.

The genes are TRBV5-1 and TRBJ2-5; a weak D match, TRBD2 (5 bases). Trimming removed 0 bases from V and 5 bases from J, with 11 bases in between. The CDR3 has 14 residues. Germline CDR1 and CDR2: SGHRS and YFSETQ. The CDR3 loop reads CASSLAFSGETQYF. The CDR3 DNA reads TGCGCCAGCAGCTTGGCGTTTTCGGGGGAGACCCAGTACTTC.

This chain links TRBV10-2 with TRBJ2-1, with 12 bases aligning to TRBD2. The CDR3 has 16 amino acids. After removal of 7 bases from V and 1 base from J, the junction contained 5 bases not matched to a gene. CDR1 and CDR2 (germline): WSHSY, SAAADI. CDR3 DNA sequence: TGCGCCAGCACAGGACTAGCGGGATGGTCCTACAATGAGCAGTTCTTC. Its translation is CASTGLAGWSYNEQFF.

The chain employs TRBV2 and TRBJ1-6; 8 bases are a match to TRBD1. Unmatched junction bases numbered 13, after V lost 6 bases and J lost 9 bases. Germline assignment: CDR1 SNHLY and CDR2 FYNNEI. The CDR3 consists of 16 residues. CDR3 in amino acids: CASSPKETGVGSPLHF. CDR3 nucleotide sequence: TGTGCCAGCAGCCCCAAGGAGACAGGGGTCGGTTCACCCCTCCACTTT. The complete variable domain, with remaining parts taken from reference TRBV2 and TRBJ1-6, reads EPEVTQTPSHQVTQMGQEVILRCVPISNHLYFYWYRQILGQKVEFLVSFYNNEISEKSEIFDDQFSVERPDGSNFTLKIRSTKLEDSAMYFCASSPKETGVGSPLHFGNGTRLTVT.

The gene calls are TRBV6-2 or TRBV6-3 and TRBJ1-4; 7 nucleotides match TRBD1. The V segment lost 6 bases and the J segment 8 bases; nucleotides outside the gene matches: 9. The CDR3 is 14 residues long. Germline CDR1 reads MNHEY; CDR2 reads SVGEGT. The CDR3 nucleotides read TGTGCCAGCAGCAACTCCCGGACAGGCGAAAAACTGTTTTTT. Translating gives CASSNSRTGEKLFF.

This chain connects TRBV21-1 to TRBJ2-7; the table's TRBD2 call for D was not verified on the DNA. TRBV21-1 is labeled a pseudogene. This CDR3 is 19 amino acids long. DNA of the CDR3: TGTGCCAGCAGCAAAGTGGCGGGCCCTGGGCGAGGCAGCTCCTACGAGCAGTACTTC. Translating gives CASSKVAGPGRGSSYEQYF.

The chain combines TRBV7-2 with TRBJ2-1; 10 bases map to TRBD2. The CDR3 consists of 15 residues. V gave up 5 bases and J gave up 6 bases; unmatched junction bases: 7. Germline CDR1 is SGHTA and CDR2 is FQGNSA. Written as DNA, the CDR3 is TGTGCCAGCAGCCGCGGACTAGCGGCCCTCAATGAGCAGTTCTTC. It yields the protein CASSRGLAALNEQFF.

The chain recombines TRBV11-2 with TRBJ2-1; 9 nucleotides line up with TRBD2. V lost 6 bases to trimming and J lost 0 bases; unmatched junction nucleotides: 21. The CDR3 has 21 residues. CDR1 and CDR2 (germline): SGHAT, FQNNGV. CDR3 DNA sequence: TGTGCCAGCAGTTCCGGCGGGGGACTAGCTCCCTCTGGGGGCTCCTACAATGAGCAGTTCTTC. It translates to CASSSGGGLAPSGGSYNEQFF.

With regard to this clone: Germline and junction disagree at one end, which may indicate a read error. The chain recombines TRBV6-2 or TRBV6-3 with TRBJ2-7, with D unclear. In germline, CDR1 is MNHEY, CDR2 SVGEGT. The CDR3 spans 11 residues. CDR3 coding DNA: TGTGCCAGCAGTAACTCACTTAAGCAGTACTTC. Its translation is CASSNSLKQYF.

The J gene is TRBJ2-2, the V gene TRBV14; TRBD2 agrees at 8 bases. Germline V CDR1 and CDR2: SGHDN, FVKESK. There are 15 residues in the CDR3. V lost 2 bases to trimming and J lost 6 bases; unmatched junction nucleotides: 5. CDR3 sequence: CASSQIGTSAGELFF. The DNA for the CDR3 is TGTGCCAGCAGCCAAATAGGGACTAGTGCCGGGGAGCTGTTTTTT. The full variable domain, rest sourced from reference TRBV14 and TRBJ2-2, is EAGVTQFPSHSVIEKGQTVTLRCDPISGHDNLYWYRRVMGKEIKFLLHFVKESKQDESGMPNNRFLAERTGGTYSTLKVQPAELEDSGVYFCASSQIGTSAGELFFGEGSRLTVL.

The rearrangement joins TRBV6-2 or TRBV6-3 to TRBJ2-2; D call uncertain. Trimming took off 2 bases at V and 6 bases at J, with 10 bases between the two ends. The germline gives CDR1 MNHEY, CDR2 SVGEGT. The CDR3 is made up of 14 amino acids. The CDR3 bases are TGTGCCAGCAGTTACGGCAGCAGCGCCGGGGAGCTGTTTTTT. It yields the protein CASSYGSSAGELFF.

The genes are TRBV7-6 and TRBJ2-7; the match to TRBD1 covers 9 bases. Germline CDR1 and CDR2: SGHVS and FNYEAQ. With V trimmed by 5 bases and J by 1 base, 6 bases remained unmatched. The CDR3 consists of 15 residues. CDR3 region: CASSPGTGRSYEQYF. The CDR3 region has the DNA TGTGCCAGCAGCCCGGGGACAGGGAGGTCCTACGAGCAGTACTTC.

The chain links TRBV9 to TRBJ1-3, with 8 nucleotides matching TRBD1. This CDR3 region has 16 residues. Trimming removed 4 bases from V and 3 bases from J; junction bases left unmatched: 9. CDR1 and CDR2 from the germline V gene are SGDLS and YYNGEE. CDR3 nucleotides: TGTGCCAGCAGCCATACGGCGACAGGGGTTGGAAACACCATATATTTT. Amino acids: CASSHTATGVGNTIYF.

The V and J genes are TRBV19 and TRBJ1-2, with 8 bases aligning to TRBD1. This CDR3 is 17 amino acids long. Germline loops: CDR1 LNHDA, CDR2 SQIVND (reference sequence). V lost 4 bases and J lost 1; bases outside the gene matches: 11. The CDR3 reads CASSRTSGTGLNYGYTF. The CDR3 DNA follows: TGTGCCAGTAGTAGAACTTCCGGGACAGGCCTTAACTATGGCTACACCTTC.

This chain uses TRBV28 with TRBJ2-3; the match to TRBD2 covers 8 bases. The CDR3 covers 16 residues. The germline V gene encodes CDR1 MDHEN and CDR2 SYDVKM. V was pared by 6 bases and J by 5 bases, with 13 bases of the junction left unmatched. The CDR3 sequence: CASSTNAGGLGDTQYF. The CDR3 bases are TGTGCCAGCAGCACGAATGCGGGAGGATTGGGAGATACGCAGTATTTT.

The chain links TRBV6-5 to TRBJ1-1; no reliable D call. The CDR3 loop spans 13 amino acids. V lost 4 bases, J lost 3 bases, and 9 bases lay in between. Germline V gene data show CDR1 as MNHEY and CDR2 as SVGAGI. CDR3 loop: CASSWRVDTEAFF. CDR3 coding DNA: TGTGCCAGCAGTTGGAGGGTGGACACTGAAGCTTTCTTT.